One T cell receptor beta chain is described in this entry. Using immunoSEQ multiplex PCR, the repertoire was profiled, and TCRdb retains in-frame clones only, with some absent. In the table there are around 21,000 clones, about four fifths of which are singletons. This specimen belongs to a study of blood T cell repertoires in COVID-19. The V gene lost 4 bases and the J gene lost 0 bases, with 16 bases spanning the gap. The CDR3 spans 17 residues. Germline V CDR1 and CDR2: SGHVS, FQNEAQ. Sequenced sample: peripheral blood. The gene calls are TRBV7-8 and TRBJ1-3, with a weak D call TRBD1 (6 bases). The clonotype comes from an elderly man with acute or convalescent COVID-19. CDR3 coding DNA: TGTGCCAGCAGCTACGTCTCCGGGACACTCTCTGGAAACACCATATATTTT. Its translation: CASSYVSGTLSGNTIYF.